This passage covers 14 T cell receptor beta chains from one sample sequenced in a study of T cell responses to AZD1222 COVID-19 vaccine. Profiling relied on immunoSEQ multiplex PCR, and the TCRdb table lists in-frame clones only, not all of them. The profile shows about 140,000 clones, less than 95% of them singletons. The sequencing used peripheral blood, collected 28 days after the second AZD1222 dose. The receptors shown here come from an adult who received the AZD1222 COVID-19 vaccine.

This sequence joins TRBV19 and TRBJ2-3; weak D call: TRBD1 (5 bases). V lost 0 bases and J 0 bases, leaving 13 bases between the germline ends. Germline values: CDR1 LNHDA, CDR2 SQIVND (reference sequence). This CDR3 comprises 17 residues. This CDR3 is CASSIDLDIASTDTQYF. Here the CDR3 DNA reads TGTGCCAGTAGTATAGATCTGGACATCGCTAGCACAGATACGCAGTATTTT.

As for this clone: No DNA is shown, since the ends of the CDR3 on it are uncertain; the CDR3 is the one TCRdb lists. This rearrangement joins TRBV6-9 to TRBJ2-7; the D segment call TRBD1 is taken from the table without a DNA check. The CDR3 length is 14 residues, termini included. The V gene's germline CDR1 is MNHGY and CDR2 SVAAGI. CDR3 sequence reads: CASSWGQGAVRADF.

The count of this clone is one. The chain joins TRBV5-1 to TRBJ2-1, with a weak D call TRBD2 (6 bases). The germline V gene encodes CDR1 SGHRS and CDR2 YFSETQ. Deletions cut 9 bases from V and 4 bases from J, with 14 bases between. The CDR3 sequence is 13 residues long. The CDR3 DNA reads TGCGCCACCAAGCGAGCGGGTTACAATGAGCAGTTCTTC. It encodes CATKRAGYNEQFF. Looking up the rest from reference TRBV5-1 and TRBJ2-1 gives the full variable domain: KAGVTQTPRYLIKTRGQQVTLSCSPISGHRSVSWYQQTPGQGLQFLFEYFSETQRNKGNFPGRFSGRQFSNSRSEMNVSTLELGDSALYLCATKRAGYNEQFFGPGTRLTVL.

J is TRBJ1-6 and V is TRBV3-1 (or the pseudogene TRBV3-2); D is undetermined. This CDR3 region has 16 residues. CDR1 is LGHDT, CDR2 YNNKEL, per germline (reference sequence). V gave up 0 bases and J gave up 3 bases, with 9 bases separating them. The CDR3 reads CASSQDRVFYNSPLHF. CDR3 nucleotides: TGTGCCAGCAGCCAAGATAGGGTATTCTATAATTCACCCCTCCACTTT.

This chain links TRBV6-5 with TRBJ2-7, with D unclear. Germline-derived CDR1 and CDR2 are MNHEY and SVGAGI. Trimming stripped 0 bases from V and 0 bases from J, with 12 bases between. This CDR3 is 16 amino acids long. CDR3 DNA: TGTGCCAGCAGTTACTCGAACCAGAGGAGCTCCTACGAGCAGTACTTC. Protein product: CASSYSNQRSSYEQYF.

The V and J genes are TRBV6-1 and TRBJ2-5; D is tentatively TRBD1 or TRBD2 (6 bases each). Trimming stripped 0 bases from V and 5 bases from J, with 13 bases between. Germline CDR1 MNHNS, CDR2 SASEGT. CDR3 size: 15 residues. The CDR3 is CASSEARRRGETQYF. Here the CDR3 DNA reads TGTGCCAGCAGTGAAGCGCGGCGGAGGGGGGAGACCCAGTACTTC.

J is TRBJ1-2 and V is TRBV12-5, with 9 bases lining up with TRBD1. The CDR3 runs to 16 residues. V was clipped by 2 bases and J by 4 bases; unmatched bases: 8. Germline V gene lookup returns CDR1 LGHNT and CDR2 FRNRAP. The CDR3 loop is CASGLIQTGGLYGYTF. CDR3 coding DNA: TGTGCTAGTGGTTTGATTCAAACAGGGGGCCTCTATGGCTACACCTTC.

This chain joins TRBV6-5 and TRBJ2-7, with TRBD2 matching over 7 bases. Germline V gene lookup returns CDR1 MNHEY and CDR2 SVGAGI. After removal of 2 bases from V and 8 bases from J, the junction contained 3 bases not matched to a gene. CDR3 length equals 12 residues. CDR3 bases: TGTGCCAGCAGTTACCGCGGGGGACAGCAGTACTTC. This gives the protein CASSYRGGQQYF.

This clone showed up just once. The rearrangement joins TRBV7-3 to TRBJ2-2; 8 bases align to TRBD2. Germline lookup yields CDR1 SGHTA and CDR2 FQGTGA. There are 15 residues in the CDR3. Trimming at V came to 5 bases and at J to 2 bases, leaving 4 bases not matched to a gene. The CDR3 nucleotides read TGTGCCAGCAGCCCTACTAGCGGTAACACCGGGGAGCTGTTTTTT. Amino acids: CASSPTSGNTGELFF.

This sequence joins TRBV19 and TRBJ2-1; no definite D call. Trimming stripped 3 bases from V and 4 bases from J, with 4 bases between. The CDR3 consists of 12 residues. Per the germline V gene, CDR1 is LNHDA and CDR2 is SQIVND (reference sequence). The CDR3 DNA sequence: TGTGCCAGTAGTATCCGGTACAATGAGCAGTTCTTC. Amino acids: CASSIRYNEQFF.

The chain recombines TRBV5-4 with TRBJ2-7; 9 bases match TRBD1. Germline V lookup: CDR1 SGHNT, CDR2 YYREEE (reference sequence). With 2 bases clipped from V and 3 bases from J, the junction kept 6 bases outside the gene matches. The CDR3 consists of 15 residues. For the CDR3, the DNA is TGTGCCAGCAGCTTCGGGACAGGGTACTACTACGAGCAGTACTTC. Its protein product is CASSFGTGYYYEQYF.

The CDR3 region is CASSLPPTTYGYTF. CDR3 bases: TGTGCCAGCAGCTTGCCGCCCACCACCTATGGCTACACCTTC. The chain joins TRBV5-6 to TRBJ1-2; D not resolved. CDR3 size: 14 residues. Germline V gives CDR1 SGHDT, CDR2 YYEEEE. Trimming cost V 1 base and J 4 bases, with 11 bases left between them.

DNA of the CDR3: TGTGCCAGCAGCTCCTCTCCGATGGGACAGATGAACACTGAAGCTTTCTTT. It is translated as CASSSSPMGQMNTEAFF. The rearrangement joins TRBV7-6 to TRBJ1-1, with 7 bases fitting TRBD1. V lost 4 bases, J lost 0 bases, and 11 bases stayed unmatched. The CDR3 runs to 17 residues. CDR1 and CDR2 from the germline V gene are SGHVS and FNYEAQ.

This chain joins TRBV27 and TRBJ2-3; TRBD1 aligns across 10 bases. This CDR3 spans 16 amino acids. Germline V gene sequence: CDR1 MNHEY, CDR2 SMNVEV (reference sequence). V trimming: 7 bases; J trimming: 0 bases; junction bases outside the gene matches: 7. CDR3 bases: TGTGCCAGCAAGCCGGACAGGGGGATAAGCACAGATACGCAGTATTTT. Amino acid sequence: CASKPDRGISTDTQYF.